This T cell receptor (beta chain) was obtained from a study of cytomegalovirus exposure and HLA in healthy donors. Overall study results and limits: Most TCR beta V segments were productive about 87% or about 30% of the time in an earlier analysis. Across donors, sequencing depth was assumed by presence/absence analyses to be roughly uniform. A later analysis found TCR association rates differed by HLA locus, highest for DRB1 and lowest for HLA-C.

The CDR3 length is 14 residues. Trimming took 6 bases from V and 3 from J, leaving 12 bases between them. Germline-derived CDR1 and CDR2 are MDHEN and SYDVKM. Comments on this clone: No antigen is known for it.

Vbeta (60) and Jbeta (13) primers were used in the PCR. Produced via immunoSEQ multiplex PCR; TCRdb's table is partial and in-frame only. The data show 100,000 or so clones, around 82% seen once. The chain combines TRBV28 with TRBJ1-5; D possibly corresponds to TRBD1 (5 bases). This receptor was obtained from a man in his forties or fifties in good health and CMV-seropositive. The sequencing sample was made of PBMCs. CDR3 region: CASSTQGNNQPQHF. The CDR3 DNA reads TGTGCCAGCAGCACTCAGGGAAACAATCAGCCCCAGCATTTT.